The 3 T cell receptor beta chains presented below share a single source sample, sequenced in a study of blood T cell repertoires in COVID-19. TCRdb's table, derived via immunoSEQ multiplex PCR, lists solely in-frame clones and lacks some. The profile shows about 53,000 clones, about 83% of them singletons. The sequenced sample consisted of peripheral blood. These receptors originate from a man aged 50-59 years with acute or convalescent COVID-19.

The V gene is TRBV9, the J gene TRBJ1-2, with 9 bases lining up with TRBD1. CDR3 length equals 14 residues. With 3 bases clipped from V and 7 bases from J, the junction kept 7 bases outside the gene matches. Germline V CDR1 and CDR2: SGDLS, YYNGEE. The CDR3 coding sequence is TGTGCCAGCAGCGGAAGCCGGGACAGGGCTGGCTACACCTTC. Translating it yields CASSGSRDRAGYTF. The full variable domain, with the rest looked up from reference TRBV9 and TRBJ1-2, is DSGVTQTPKHLITATGQRVTLRCSPRSGDLSVYWYQQSLDQGLQFLIQYYNGEERAKGNILERFSAQQFPDLHSELNLSSLELGDSALYFCASSGSRDRAGYTFGSGTRLTVV.

J is TRBJ1-2 and V is TRBV6-5; unclear D gene. CDR1 and CDR2 from the germline V gene are MNHEY and SVGAGI. CDR3 length equals 11 residues. The V and J ends lost 8 bases and 4 bases respectively, with 8 bases between them. The CDR3 sequence: CASVNVYGYTF. The CDR3 nucleotides read TGTGCCAGCGTTAATGTCTATGGCTACACCTTC.

There are a few counts of this clone. The chain carries TRBV5-6 and TRBJ2-7; no definite D call. Trimming left V 0 bases short and J 3 bases short, with 7 bases between. Germline loops: CDR1 SGHDT, CDR2 YYEEEE. This CDR3 is 13 amino acids long. The chain's CDR3 is CASSLGHDYEQYF. The CDR3 DNA follows: TGTGCCAGCAGCTTGGGGCATGACTACGAGCAGTACTTC.